What follows are 27 T cell receptor beta chains derived from one specimen sequenced in a study of cytomegalovirus exposure and HLA in healthy donors. The primer mix had 60 Vbeta and 13 Jbeta primers. Some clones are missing from TCRdb's copy, which holds only in-frame ones; the method was immunoSEQ multiplex PCR. The data hold 150,000 to 200,000 clones, with 68% observed a single time. Sequencing was performed on PBMCs. These receptor sequences come from a woman in her late teens or twenties in good health and CMV-seropositive.

The J gene is TRBJ1-4, the V gene TRBV7-8; 8 nucleotides align to TRBD1. Trimming removed 3 bases from V and 3 bases from J; junction bases left unmatched: 3. The germline gives CDR1 SGHVS, CDR2 FQNEAQ. This CDR3 spans 15 amino acids. The CDR3 nucleotides read TGTGCCAGCAGCTTCAGGACAGGGTCTAATGAAAAACTGTTTTTT. This gives the protein CASSFRTGSNEKLFF.

CDR3 sequence: CASSSTGLAQDTQYF. The DNA for the CDR3 is TGTGCCAGCAGCTCCACGGGACTAGCGCAGGATACGCAGTATTTT. This chain connects TRBV7-6 to TRBJ2-3, with TRBD2 identical over 10 bases. The CDR3 has 15 residues. The V and J ends lost 4 bases and 6 bases, in that order; junction bases with no gene match: 7. The germline CDR1 and CDR2 sequences are SGHVS and FNYEAQ.

This rearrangement joins TRBV9 to TRBJ1-5; D ambiguous. Germline assignment: CDR1 SGDLS and CDR2 YYNGEE. V dropped 3 bases and J dropped 0 bases, with 4 bases sitting between them. There are 13 residues in the CDR3. DNA of the CDR3: TGTGCCAGCAGCGCAAATAGCAATCAGCCCCAGCATTTT. Protein sequence: CASSANSNQPQHF.

J is TRBJ1-3 and V is TRBV19, with TRBD1 identical over 7 bases. CDR1 LNHDA and CDR2 SQIVND come from the germline V gene (reference sequence). This CDR3 is built from 13 residues. J gave up 3 bases and V 7 bases, and 3 bases lay outside the gene matches. As DNA, the CDR3 is TGTGCCAGTAAGACAGGGCTTGGAAACACCATATATTTT. Protein product: CASKTGLGNTIYF.

This clone appeared a few times. The rearrangement links TRBV7-9 to TRBJ1-2; D gene ambiguous. The germline V gene encodes CDR1 SEHNR and CDR2 FQNEAQ (reference sequence). The CDR3 sequence is 14 residues long. V lost 5 bases to trimming and J lost 6 bases, with 16 bases between them. As DNA, the CDR3 is TGTGCCAGCAGCCCCAAGCGGAGGGAAGATGGCTACACCTTC. Its protein product is CASSPKRREDGYTF.

The rearrangement joins TRBV30 to TRBJ2-7, with a possible D match to TRBD1 (6 bases). Germline CDR1 and CDR2: GTSNPN and SVGIG (reference sequence). The CDR3 runs 13 residues. V lost 1 base, J lost 4 bases, and 11 bases lay in between. The chain's CDR3 is CAWSAQGLYEQYF. Written as DNA, the CDR3 is TGTGCCTGGAGTGCACAGGGCCTTTACGAGCAGTACTTC.

The chain recombines TRBV9 with TRBJ2-1; D is possibly TRBD1 (6 bases). Trimming took off 0 bases at V and 8 bases at J, with 15 bases between the two ends. Germline values: CDR1 SGDLS, CDR2 YYNGEE. The CDR3 covers 15 residues. The CDR3 is CASSVVGTQGHEQFF. Written as DNA, the CDR3 is TGTGCCAGCAGCGTAGTTGGGACGCAGGGGCATGAGCAGTTCTTC.

This clone was picked up one time. The chain has TRBV19 and TRBJ1-5; a possible D gene is TRBD1 (5 bases). The CDR3 loop spans 14 amino acids. Trimming shortened V by 5 bases and J by 3 bases, and 11 bases separated the two germline ends. From germline, CDR1 is LNHDA and CDR2 SQIVND (reference sequence). CDR3 DNA: TGTGCCAGTAGTTCTCCAGGGAACAATCAGCCCCAGCATTTT. It is translated as CASSSPGNNQPQHF.

Details on this clone: Within the sample, other DNA sequences also encode this same CDR3. The rearrangement uses TRBV18 and TRBJ1-1; 7 positions match TRBD1. The CDR3 totals 15 residues. The J segment lost 1 base and the V segment lost 3 bases, leaving 5 bases of the junction unmatched. From germline, CDR1 is KGHSH and CDR2 LQKENI. The CDR3 region has the DNA TGTGCCAGCTCACCTCGACAGGGCCCGAACACTGAAGCTTTCTTT. Translating it yields CASSPRQGPNTEAFF.

This clone was seen more than once but under ten times. J is TRBJ2-1 and V is TRBV7-9; no firm D call. V was shortened by 5 bases and J by 8 bases, with 7 bases between the two germline ends. The germline gives CDR1 SEHNR, CDR2 FQNEAQ (reference sequence). The CDR3 sequence is 11 residues long. CDR3 loop: CASSHRDEQFF. The CDR3 region has the DNA TGTGCCAGCAGCCATCGAGATGAGCAGTTCTTC. Using reference TRBV7-9 and TRBJ2-1 for the parts outside the CDR3, the full variable domain is DTGVSQNPRHKITKRGQNVTFRCDPISEHNRLYWYRQTLGQGPEFLTYFQNEAQLEKSRLLSDRFSAERPKGSFSTLEIQRTEQGDSAMYLCASSHRDEQFFGPGTRLTVL.

The V and J genes are TRBV6-6 and TRBJ1-3; D gene ambiguous. The CDR3 runs to 12 residues. Per germline, CDR1 MNHNY and CDR2 SVGAGI (reference sequence). V dropped 4 bases and J dropped 9 bases, with 10 bases sitting between them. The CDR3 here is CASSSGGSTIYF. The CDR3 bases are TGTGCCAGCAGTTCGGGAGGATCCACCATATATTTT.

CDR3 region: CASSLEVTTYRNEQFF. CDR3 sequence (DNA): TGTGCCAGCAGCTTAGAAGTGACAACTTACCGCAATGAGCAGTTCTTC. This chain uses TRBV7-9 with TRBJ2-1, with D unclear. Germline V gene sequence: CDR1 SEHNR, CDR2 FQNEAQ (reference sequence). V was shortened by 1 base and J by 6 bases, with 16 bases between the two germline ends. This CDR3 has 16 residues.

The J gene is TRBJ2-7, the V gene TRBV6-5; 10 bases are shared with TRBD1. Germline V gene data show CDR1 as MNHEY and CDR2 as SVGAGI. V shed 5 bases and J 7 bases; nucleotides not matched to a gene: 11. The CDR3 runs to 15 residues. CDR3 bases: TGTGCCAGCAGTCGCGTACCCGACAGGGGGCGGGAGCAGTACTTC. Translated, it gives CASSRVPDRGREQYF.

This chain joins TRBV9 and TRBJ1-1, with no clear D. CDR1 SGDLS and CDR2 YYNGEE come from the germline V gene. The CDR3 sequence is 16 residues long. V was clipped by 2 bases and J by 1 base, with 15 bases between them. This CDR3 is CASSVSPWQRNTEAFF. In DNA, the CDR3 is TGTGCCAGCAGCGTTTCGCCGTGGCAAAGGAACACTGAAGCTTTCTTT. The full variable domain, in which reference TRBV9 and TRBJ1-1 provide the parts outside the CDR3, is DSGVTQTPKHLITATGQRVTLRCSPRSGDLSVYWYQQSLDQGLQFLIQYYNGEERAKGNILERFSAQQFPDLHSELNLSSLELGDSALYFCASSVSPWQRNTEAFFGQGTRLTVV.

J is TRBJ2-7 and V is TRBV19; no definite D call. Germline V gene sequence: CDR1 LNHDA, CDR2 SQIVND (reference sequence). Trimming stripped 5 bases from V and 2 bases from J, with 10 bases between. The length of the CDR3 is 13 residues. CDR3 protein: CASSPAATYEQYF. CDR3 sequence (DNA): TGTGCCAGTAGTCCCGCGGCTACCTACGAGCAGTACTTC.

This clone was seen more than once but under ten times. The CDR3 spells CSVEWRLSTDGRFTDTQYF. DNA for the CDR3: TGCAGCGTTGAGTGGCGGTTATCTACGGACGGGAGATTCACAGATACGCAGTATTTT. The chain has TRBV29-1 and TRBJ2-3; the D gene is possibly TRBD2 (6 bases). V was clipped by 3 bases and J by 2 bases, with 27 bases between them. CDR1 and CDR2 (germline): SQVTM, ANQGSEA. The CDR3 has 19 amino acids.

The chain recombines TRBV7-2 with TRBJ1-1, with 8 bases that match TRBD1. The germline gives CDR1 SGHTA, CDR2 FQGNSA. The CDR3 consists of 14 residues. Germline trimming cut 5 bases from V and 11 bases from J; bases unmatched to any gene: 13. Written as DNA, the CDR3 is TGTGCCAGCAGCCCCGGGACAGGATATTCCGAGGCTTTCTTT. As protein: CASSPGTGYSEAFF.

V is TRBV4-1 and J is TRBJ2-2, with 10 positions matching TRBD2. J lost 0 bases, V lost 0 bases, and 1 base had no gene match. The CDR3 loop spans 17 amino acids. Germline V gene sequence: CDR1 MGHRA, CDR2 YSYEKL. In DNA form, the CDR3 reads TGCGCCAGCAGCCAAGAAGGACTAGCGGCGAACACCGGGGAGCTGTTTTTT. It translates to CASSQEGLAANTGELFF.

The rearrangement uses TRBV19 and TRBJ1-2; TRBD1 is a possible D gene (6 bases). This CDR3 has 12 amino acids. Trimming removed 6 bases at V and 4 bases at J, with 9 bases between. Germline assignment: CDR1 LNHDA and CDR2 SQIVND (reference sequence). The DNA for the CDR3 is TGTGCCAGTAGAATGGACAGCTATGGCTACACCTTC. Protein sequence: CASRMDSYGYTF.

The chain is built from TRBV15 and TRBJ2-7; TRBD1 might be the D (7 bases). Germline values: CDR1 LNHNV, CDR2 YYDKDF (reference sequence). CDR3 length: 15 residues. The V end lost 1 base, the J end lost 7 bases, and 17 bases lay between the germline ends. This chain's CDR3 is CATSRGGEGAGEQYF. The CDR3 DNA reads TGTGCCACCAGCAGAGGTGGAGAGGGGGCGGGGGAGCAGTACTTC.

This clone has just one count. The CDR3 DNA sequence: TGCGCCAGCAGCCACCTAAGCGGGGATCTCTTGACTGAAGCTTTCTTT. It yields the protein CASSHLSGDLLTEAFF. The chain carries TRBV4-3 and TRBJ1-1; D remains ambiguous. The germline V and J ends were trimmed by 3 bases and 5 bases, with 19 bases remaining between them. The length of the CDR3 is 16 residues. Germline values: CDR1 LGHNA, CDR2 YSLEER.

This clone was counted between two and nine times. J is TRBJ1-4 and V is TRBV5-4; D uncertain. The CDR3 spans 15 residues. The V and J ends lost 4 bases and 0 bases respectively, with 10 bases between them. Germline values: CDR1 SGHNT, CDR2 YYREEE (reference sequence). CDR3 bases: TGTGCCAGCAGCAGAACAGTTGCAACTAATGAAAAACTGTTTTTT. It codes for CASSRTVATNEKLFF.

This clone occurred a few times. This rearrangement joins TRBV7-9 to TRBJ2-7; 10 bases map to TRBD2. The CDR3 length is 16 residues. The V gene end was trimmed by 2 bases and the J gene end by 6 bases; junction bases not matched to a gene: 10. The germline CDR1 and CDR2 sequences are SEHNR and FQNEAQ (reference sequence). CDR3 amino acids: CASSLPLAGVGREQYF. The CDR3 nucleotides are TGTGCCAGCAGCTTACCCCTAGCGGGAGTAGGGCGCGAGCAGTACTTC.

The chain carries TRBV7-9 and TRBJ1-1, with D unresolved. Germline loops: CDR1 SEHNR, CDR2 FQNEAQ (reference sequence). Trimming took off 4 bases at V and 1 base at J, with 19 bases between the two ends. CDR3 length: 17 amino acids. The CDR3 coding sequence is TGTGCCAGCAGCTCGAGTCCGGGTTCAGAAGGGAACACTGAAGCTTTCTTT. It is translated as CASSSSPGSEGNTEAFF.

The V call is TRBV2, the J call TRBJ1-5; the D gene is possibly TRBD1 (6 bases). From germline, CDR1 is SNHLY and CDR2 FYNNEI. Trimming pared 6 bases from V and 0 bases from J, leaving 12 bases between. This CDR3 is built from 15 residues. The CDR3 spells CASSRDRNSNQPQHF. The CDR3 bases are TGTGCCAGCAGCCGAGACAGGAATAGCAATCAGCCCCAGCATTTT.

This rearrangement joins TRBV5-1 to TRBJ2-1, with 10 bases that match TRBD2. Trimming took 1 base from V and 7 from J; bases not matched to a gene: 5. The germline V gene encodes CDR1 SGHRS and CDR2 YFSETQ. The CDR3 totals 15 residues. Written as DNA, the CDR3 is TGCGCCAGCAGCTTGCCGTTACTAGCGGGGAATGAGCAGTTCTTC. Translated: CASSLPLLAGNEQFF.

The chain links TRBV6-1 to TRBJ2-3, with 8 bases identical to TRBD1. The CDR3 runs 14 residues. CDR1 is MNHNS, CDR2 SASEGT, per germline. V lost 6 bases to trimming and J lost 1 base; unmatched junction nucleotides: 3. The CDR3, as DNA: TGTGCCAGCAGGACGACAGGGGGCACAGATACGCAGTATTTT. Amino acid sequence: CASRTTGGTDTQYF.